This is a list of T cell receptor beta chains from one sample in a study of blood T cell repertoires in COVID-19. Data came from immunoSEQ multiplex PCR; TCRdb stores just in-frame clones and leaves some out. This sample yields around 210,000 clones, of which around four fifths are seen a single time; about 0.95% belongs to the top ten. Sequencing was performed on peripheral blood. All receptors derive from a man in his sixties with COVID-19, enrolled during active disease. Both conserved end residues are part of each CDR3. D genes are given only for firm matches. For some rows the clone size is stated as once, few or many, or as a class when expanded; others skip it.

v_gene: TRBV9; j_gene: TRBJ2-2; abundance: .; d_gene: .; CDR3aa: CASSVATGANTGELFF; CDR3nt: TGTGCCAGCAGCGTAGCTACAGGCGCGAACACCGGGGAGCTGTTTTTT
v_gene: TRBV4-3; j_gene: TRBJ1-2; abundance: .; d_gene: .; CDR3aa: CASSQDLARGSNYGYTF; CDR3nt: TGCGCCAGCAGCCAAGATCTCGCCCGGGGGAGTAACTATGGCTACACCTTC
v_gene: TRBV3-1/TRBV3-2; j_gene: TRBJ2-1; abundance: .; d_gene: TRBD1; CDR3aa: CASSQDNRGAYNEQFF; CDR3nt: TGTGCCAGCAGCCAAGATAACAGGGGAGCCTACAATGAGCAGTTCTTC
v_gene: TRBV19; j_gene: TRBJ1-5; abundance: .; d_gene: TRBD1; CDR3aa: CASSPGTGHNQPQHF; CDR3nt: TGTGCCAGTAGTCCAGGGACAGGTCACAATCAGCCCCAGCATTTT
v_gene: TRBV7-9; j_gene: TRBJ1-5; abundance: few; d_gene: .; CDR3aa: CASSLQGSQPQHF; CDR3nt: TGTGCCAGCAGCTTACAGGGGAGTCAGCCCCAGCATTTT
v_gene: TRBV10-3; j_gene: TRBJ2-7; abundance: .; d_gene: .; CDR3aa: CAISEQGYEQYF; CDR3nt: TGTGCCATCAGTGAGCAGGGCTACGAGCAGTACTTC
v_gene: TRBV2; j_gene: TRBJ1-1; abundance: .; d_gene: .; CDR3aa: CASSGLLSWRENTEAFF; CDR3nt: TGTGCCAGCAGTGGACTACTCAGCTGGCGGGAGAACACTGAAGCTTTCTTT
v_gene: TRBV9; j_gene: TRBJ1-1; abundance: .; d_gene: .; CDR3aa: CASSARQYTEAFF; CDR3nt: TGTGCCAGCAGCGCCAGACAGTACACTGAAGCTTTCTTT
v_gene: TRBV20-1; j_gene: TRBJ1-2; abundance: .; d_gene: .; CDR3aa: CSASSIYGYTF; CDR3nt: TGCAGTGCTAGTTCCATCTATGGCTACACCTTC
v_gene: TRBV5-1; j_gene: TRBJ1-1; abundance: .; d_gene: .; CDR3aa: CASTRSPDRSTEAFF; CDR3nt: TGCGCCAGCACAAGAAGTCCGGACAGATCCACTGAAGCTTTCTTT
v_gene: TRBV10-3; j_gene: TRBJ1-1; abundance: .; d_gene: TRBD1; CDR3aa: CAIKKTGLNTEAFF; CDR3nt: TGTGCCATCAAGAAGACAGGGCTAAACACTGAAGCTTTCTTT
v_gene: TRBV2; j_gene: TRBJ1-5; abundance: few; d_gene: .; CDR3aa: CASQRGGQSNQPQHF; CDR3nt: TGTGCCAGCCAAAGGGGGGGGCAGAGCAATCAGCCCCAGCATTTT
v_gene: TRBV7-9; j_gene: TRBJ2-1; abundance: .; d_gene: .; CDR3aa: CASSRAGHNEQFF; CDR3nt: TGTGCCAGCAGCCGGGCAGGGCACAATGAGCAGTTCTTC
v_gene: TRBV10-2; j_gene: TRBJ1-2; abundance: few; d_gene: .; CDR3aa: CASSEVQGSYGYTF; CDR3nt: TGCGCCAGCAGTGAGGTACAGGGTTCCTATGGCTACACCTTC
v_gene: TRBV9; j_gene: TRBJ1-4; abundance: .; d_gene: TRBD1; CDR3aa: CASSVGLQGSGEKLFF; CDR3nt: TGTGCCAGCAGCGTAGGTCTACAGGGGTCCGGTGAAAAACTGTTTTTT
v_gene: TRBV7-7; j_gene: TRBJ2-2; abundance: once; d_gene: TRBD1; CDR3aa: CASSSQGANTGELFF; CDR3nt: TGTGCCAGCAGCTCACAGGGGGCCAACACCGGGGAGCTGTTTTTT
v_gene: TRBV29-1; j_gene: TRBJ1-1; abundance: .; d_gene: .; CDR3aa: CSVYSQTNTEAFF; CDR3nt: TGCAGCGTATACAGCCAAACGAACACTGAAGCTTTCTTT
v_gene: TRBV3-1/TRBV3-2; j_gene: TRBJ2-1; abundance: .; d_gene: .; CDR3aa: CASSQAGSYNEQFF; CDR3nt: TGTGCCAGCAGCCAAGCGGGCTCCTACAATGAGCAGTTCTTC
v_gene: TRBV15; j_gene: TRBJ1-6; abundance: .; d_gene: .; CDR3aa: CATSRGVNSPLHF; CDR3nt: TGTGCCACCAGCAGAGGCGTTAATTCACCCCTCCACTTT
v_gene: TRBV6-6; j_gene: TRBJ1-5; abundance: .; d_gene: TRBD1; CDR3aa: CASRGTGNQPQHF; CDR3nt: TGTGCCAGCAGGGGGACAGGGAATCAGCCCCAGCATTTT
v_gene: TRBV15; j_gene: TRBJ2-1; abundance: .; d_gene: TRBD2; CDR3aa: CATRGTSGYNEQFF; CDR3nt: TGTGCCACCCGGGGGACTAGCGGTTACAATGAGCAGTTCTTC
v_gene: TRBV29-1; j_gene: TRBJ2-1; abundance: .; d_gene: .; CDR3aa: CSVEKGRLGNEQFF; CDR3nt: TGCAGCGTTGAAAAAGGCAGACTCGGGAATGAGCAGTTCTTC
v_gene: TRBV19; j_gene: TRBJ2-7; abundance: .; d_gene: TRBD1; CDR3aa: CASSTVQGAGQYF; CDR3nt: TGTGCCAGTAGTACCGTGCAGGGGGCCGGGCAGTACTTC
v_gene: TRBV29-1; j_gene: TRBJ1-2; abundance: .; d_gene: TRBD1; CDR3aa: CSGLDRGHGYTF; CDR3nt: TGCAGCGGACTAGACAGGGGGCATGGCTACACCTTC
v_gene: TRBV3-1/TRBV3-2; j_gene: TRBJ1-2; abundance: .; d_gene: TRBD1; CDR3aa: CATYRGMGSGYTF; CDR3nt: TGTGCCACCTACAGGGGAATGGGGAGTGGCTACACCTTC